Shown below are 7 T cell receptor beta chains from a single sample sequenced in a study of radiotherapy plus CTLA-4 blockade in lung cancer. Sequenced by immunoSEQ multiplex PCR; TCRdb stores in-frame clones only, minus some. The sample lists around 99,000 clones, about 86% occurring once. The sequencing here drew on peripheral blood, taken from a patient treated with radiotherapy plus ipilimumab. These receptors came from a human donor with non-small cell lung cancer that progressed on radiotherapy plus ipilimumab.

The gene calls are TRBV5-1 and TRBJ2-5; perhaps TRBD1 as D (5 bases). The CDR3 is made up of 13 amino acids. Germline V CDR1 and CDR2: SGHRS, YFSETQ. V was clipped by 5 bases and J by 2 bases, with 10 bases between them. CDR3 nucleotides: TGCGCCAGCAGACTTCAGGGTCAAGAGACCCAGTACTTC. Protein: CASRLQGQETQYF.

The chain is built from TRBV14 and TRBJ2-1; 13 bases map to TRBD2. V trimming: 4 bases; J trimming: 8 bases; junction bases outside the gene matches: 2. From germline, CDR1 is SGHDN and CDR2 FVKESK. CDR3 length: 14 residues. CDR3 amino acids: CASSRTSGSYEQFF. CDR3 in DNA: TGTGCCAGCAGCCGGACTAGCGGGAGCTATGAGCAGTTCTTC.

This sequence joins TRBV7-9 and TRBJ2-7; D possibly uses TRBD1 or TRBD2 (5 bases each). The end of the DNA fits TRBJ2-5 better, so the J call may be wrong. The CDR3 runs to 13 residues. In germline, CDR1 is SEHNR, CDR2 FQNEAQ (reference sequence). The CDR3 nucleotides read TGTGCCAGCAGCTTGGACCTCGGGGCGACCCAGTACTTC. Residues: CASSLDLGATQYF.

V is TRBV28 and J is TRBJ2-2; no reliable D call. CDR3 length equals 14 residues. The germline CDR1 and CDR2 sequences are MDHEN and SYDVKM. Deletions cut 5 bases from V and 5 bases from J, with 12 bases between. CDR3 residues: CASSPPSLTGELFF. The CDR3 DNA sequence: TGTGCCAGCAGTCCCCCGTCTTTAACCGGGGAGCTGTTTTTT.

The V and J genes are TRBV9 and TRBJ1-5; D may be TRBD1 (5 bases). Germline V lookup: CDR1 SGDLS, CDR2 YYNGEE. The CDR3 has 15 amino acids. Trimming stripped 0 bases from V and 2 bases from J, with 9 bases between. The CDR3 DNA reads as TGTGCCAGCAGCGTAGGTGCGGGGGGCAATCAGCCCCAGCATTTT. It codes for CASSVGAGGNQPQHF.

The chain recombines TRBV2 with TRBJ2-1; TRBD2 aligns across 9 bases. Per germline, CDR1 SNHLY and CDR2 FYNNEI. V shed 8 bases, J shed 6 bases, and the junction held 8 bases outside the gene matches. The CDR3 runs to 14 residues. The CDR3 DNA reads TGTGCCAGCCACAAGATAGCGGGAGTCAATGAGCAGTTCTTC. Residues: CASHKIAGVNEQFF.

The table lists this clone with a count of one. This specimen includes other DNA sequences encoding the same CDR3. The rearrangement joins TRBV5-1 to TRBJ2-3; TRBD2 is a possible D gene (7 bases). Germline V gene data show CDR1 as SGHRS and CDR2 as YFSETQ. Trimming shortened V by 4 bases and J by 6 bases, and 18 bases separated the two germline ends. This CDR3 spans 15 amino acids. CDR3 loop: CASSPRGGLKDTQYF. DNA for the CDR3: TGCGCCAGCAGCCCTAGGGGGGGCCTAAAGGATACGCAGTATTTT.